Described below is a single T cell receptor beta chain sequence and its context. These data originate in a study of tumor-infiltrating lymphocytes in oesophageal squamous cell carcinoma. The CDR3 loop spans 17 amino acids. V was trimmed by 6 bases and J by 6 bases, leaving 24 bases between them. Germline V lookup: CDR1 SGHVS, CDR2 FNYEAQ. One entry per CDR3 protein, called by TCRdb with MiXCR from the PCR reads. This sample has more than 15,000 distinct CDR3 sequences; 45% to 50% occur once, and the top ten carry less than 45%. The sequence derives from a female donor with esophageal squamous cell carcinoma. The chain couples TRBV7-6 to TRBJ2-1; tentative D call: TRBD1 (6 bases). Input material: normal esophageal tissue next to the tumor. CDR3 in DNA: TGTGCCAGCAGTCACCTGAACACAGGGCTAACTGCCAATGAGCAGTTCTTC. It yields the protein CASSHLNTGLTANEQFF.